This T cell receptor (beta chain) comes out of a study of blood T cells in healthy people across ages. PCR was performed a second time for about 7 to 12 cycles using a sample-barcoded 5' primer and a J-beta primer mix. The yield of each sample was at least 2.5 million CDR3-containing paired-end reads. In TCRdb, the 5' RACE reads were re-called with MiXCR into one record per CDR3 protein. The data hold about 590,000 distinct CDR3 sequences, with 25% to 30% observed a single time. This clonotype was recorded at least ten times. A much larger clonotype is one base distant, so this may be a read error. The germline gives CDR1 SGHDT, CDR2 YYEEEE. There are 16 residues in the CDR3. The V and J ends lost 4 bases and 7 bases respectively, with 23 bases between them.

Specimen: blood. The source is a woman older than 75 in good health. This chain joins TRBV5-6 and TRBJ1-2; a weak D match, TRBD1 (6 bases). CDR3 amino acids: CASSPPEVQGRSGYTF. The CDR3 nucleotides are TGTGCCAGCAGCCCGCCTGAGGTCCAGGGGCGGAGTGGCTACACCTTC.